A single sample gave rise to the 8 T cell receptor beta chains below, sequenced in a study of T cells in tuberculosis. Specified time point: new active TB diagnosis, blood taken before or within 7 days of starting treatment. Clones were sequenced by immunoSEQ multiplex PCR, and TCRdb holds only the in-frame ones, with some missing. The table has fewer than 40,000 clones, 80% to 95% seen once. The sample here was PBMCs, taken at tuberculosis diagnosis. These receptors were taken from an adult with tuberculosis.

The chain joins TRBV5-1 to TRBJ2-7; TRBD1 aligns across 8 bases. Germline V gene sequence: CDR1 SGHRS, CDR2 YFSETQ. Trimming took 4 bases from V and 3 from J; bases not matched to a gene: 15. This CDR3 has 17 amino acids. In DNA, the CDR3 is TGCGCCAGCAGCCTGGGGGCTCCCGGGACAGGAGTCTACGAGCAGTACGTC. Translating it yields CASSLGAPGTGVYEQYV.

CDR3 protein: CASILGTGAWYGYTF. In DNA form, the CDR3 reads TGTGCCAGCATCCTTGGAACAGGGGCTTGGTATGGCTACACCTTC. This chain links TRBV5-5 with TRBJ1-2; the match to TRBD1 covers 7 bases. This CDR3 has 15 amino acids. V was pared by 6 bases and J by 5 bases, with 13 bases of the junction left unmatched. Germline-derived CDR1 and CDR2 are SGHKS and YYEKEE (reference sequence). Full variable domain (remainder filled in from reference TRBV5-5 and TRBJ1-2): DAGVTQSPTHLIKTRGQQVTLRCSPISGHKSVSWYQQVLGQGPQFIFQYYEKEERGRGNFPDRFSARQFPNYSSELNVNALLLGDSALYLCASILGTGAWYGYTFGSGTRLTVV.

The chain couples TRBV6-6 to TRBJ1-2; 8 bases match TRBD1. The V segment lost 6 bases and the J segment 0 bases; nucleotides outside the gene matches: 6. CDR1 is MNHNY, CDR2 SVGAGI, per germline (reference sequence). The CDR3 is 15 amino acids. This CDR3 is CASRGDRSTNYGYTF. CDR3 coding DNA: TGTGCCAGCAGGGGGGACAGGAGTACTAACTATGGCTACACCTTC.

The V gene is TRBV28, the J gene TRBJ1-2; no reliable D call. V lost 2 bases to trimming and J lost 2 bases, with 6 bases between them. Germline V lookup: CDR1 MDHEN, CDR2 SYDVKM. The CDR3 extends over 13 amino acids. CDR3 nucleotides: TGTGCCAGCAGTTTAAGCAGGAACTATGGCTACACCTTC. Protein sequence: CASSLSRNYGYTF.

This chain joins TRBV19 and TRBJ1-3; D is ambiguous. Germline-derived CDR1 and CDR2 are LNHDA and SQIVND (reference sequence). V dropped 8 bases and J dropped 4 bases, with 12 bases sitting between them. This CDR3 spans 13 amino acids. This chain's CDR3 is CASRNSGGNTIYF. Here the CDR3 DNA reads TGTGCCAGTCGAAACTCGGGGGGAAACACCATATATTTT.

This chain connects TRBV5-1 to TRBJ2-1; 9 bases are shared with TRBD1. The V and J ends lost 4 bases and 6 bases, in that order; junction bases with no gene match: 8. From germline, CDR1 is SGHRS and CDR2 YFSETQ. The CDR3 is 15 amino acids. CDR3 DNA sequence: TGCGCCAGCAGCGAGGACAGGGGTTGGGTCAATGAGCAGTTCTTC. Encoded protein: CASSEDRGWVNEQFF.

The chain links TRBV15 to TRBJ1-5, with TRBD1 as a possible D gene (5 bases). With 2 bases removed from V and 6 bases from J, the gap between germline ends came to 11 bases. The CDR3 is 14 residues long. The germline CDR1 and CDR2 sequences are LNHNV and YYDKDF (reference sequence). CDR3 coding DNA: TGTGCCACCAGCAGACAGGGCTCGGGTCAGCCCCAGCATTTT. Its protein product is CATSRQGSGQPQHF.

The CDR3 DNA reads TGTGCTGCGAGGTCCCGGGACAGGAACACTGAAGCTTTCTTT. It is translated as CAARSRDRNTEAFF. The chain has TRBV6-5 and TRBJ1-1; 7 nucleotides align to TRBD1. This CDR3 contains 14 residues. Germline lookup yields CDR1 MNHEY and CDR2 SVGAGI.